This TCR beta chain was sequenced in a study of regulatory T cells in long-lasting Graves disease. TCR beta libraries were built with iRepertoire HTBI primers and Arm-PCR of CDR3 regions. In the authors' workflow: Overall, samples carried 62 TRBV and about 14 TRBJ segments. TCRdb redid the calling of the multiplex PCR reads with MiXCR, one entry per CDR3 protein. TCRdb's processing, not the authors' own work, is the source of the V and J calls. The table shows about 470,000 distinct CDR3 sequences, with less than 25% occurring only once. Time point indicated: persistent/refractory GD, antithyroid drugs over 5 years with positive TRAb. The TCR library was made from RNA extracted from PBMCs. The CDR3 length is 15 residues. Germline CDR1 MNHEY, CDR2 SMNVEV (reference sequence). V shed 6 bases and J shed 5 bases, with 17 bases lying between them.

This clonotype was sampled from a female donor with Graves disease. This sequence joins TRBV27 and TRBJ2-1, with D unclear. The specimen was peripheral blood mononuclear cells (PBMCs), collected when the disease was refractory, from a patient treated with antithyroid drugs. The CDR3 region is CASSLTSRQDNEQFF. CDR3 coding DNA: TGTGCCAGCAGCTTGACTTCTCGGCAGGACAATGAGCAGTTCTTC.